These T cell receptor beta chains were read from a single sample in a study of blood T cell repertoires in COVID-19. Sequencing used immunoSEQ multiplex PCR; TCRdb keeps in-frame clones, though not all of them. The top ten hold approximately 8% of the sample, which has about 160,000 clones, 84% seen once. The specimen sequenced was PBMCs or T cells enriched from blood (not recorded which). The receptors here all came from a woman between 50 and 59 years old who had recovered from COVID-19. The CDR3 runs from the conserved cysteine through the conserved F or W.

V gene,J gene,CDR3 protein
TRBV28,TRBJ2-3,CASTLNRTGLTYTDTQYF
TRBV14,TRBJ2-5,CASSQGTLGETQYF
TRBV13,TRBJ1-2,CASRDEGANYGYTF
TRBV27,TRBJ2-7,CASSFLRGEGEQYF
TRBV3-1/TRBV3-2,TRBJ1-3,CASSQDLSSGNTIYF
TRBV18,TRBJ1-3,CASSPSSGNTIYF
TRBV28,TRBJ1-2,CATHTGLTNYGYTF
TRBV19,TRBJ1-6,CASTQANSPLHF
TRBV4-3,TRBJ1-5,CASSQEGQGVQPQHF
TRBV19,TRBJ1-1,CASSIRGEGQGYTEAFF
TRBV14,TRBJ2-1,CASSQRNEQFF
TRBV5-3,TRBJ1-1,CAREQNGNTEAFF
TRBV28,TRBJ1-1,CASSRAGGQGEAFF
TRBV6-2/TRBV6-3,TRBJ1-5,CASSPQGAKANQPQHF
TRBV9,TRBJ2-1,CASSVGVHEQFF
TRBV29-1,TRBJ2-2,CSVGTGVFANTGELFF
TRBV18,TRBJ2-1,CASSPGVAGEQFF
TRBV7-6,TRBJ1-4,CASSPSRGIGEKLFF
TRBV7-2,TRBJ2-7,CASSFSSGRNSYEQYF
TRBV6-5,TRBJ1-2,CASSSPGGYGYTF
TRBV7-6,TRBJ2-7,CASSSTGPAGPEQYF
TRBV18,TRBJ2-2,CASSPSLAGQRNTGELFF
TRBV18,TRBJ2-7,CASSPSAGDSYEQYF
TRBV14,TRBJ2-1,CASSRTSGYNEQFF
TRBV12-5,TRBJ2-6,CASGLVSLSGANVLTF
TRBV29-1,TRBJ2-1,CSARTGGYNEQFF
TRBV3-1/TRBV3-2,TRBJ1-1,CASSQGSGYGTEAFF
TRBV19,TRBJ2-3,CASRGSSTDTQYF
TRBV9,TRBJ2-2,CASSVYLGLAGGTTGELFF
TRBV10-3,TRBJ2-2,CAISGGAGELFF
TRBV5-1,TRBJ2-1,CASSSHRDSSGLAGGPLRNEQFF
TRBV7-3,TRBJ1-6,CASSLSPQFSDSPLHF
TRBV7-2,TRBJ1-2,CASSWDGGSDGYTF
TRBV5-4,TRBJ1-5,CASSDQPQHF
TRBV24-1,TRBJ1-2,CATQTGPSGGYTF
TRBV11-3,TRBJ2-1,CASSLGTSYNEQFF
TRBV19,TRBJ2-7,CASSRDSSYEQYF
TRBV7-3,TRBJ1-6,CASSPGGNSPLHF
TRBV7-9,TRBJ2-2,CASSEATGMGNTGELFF
TRBV7-2,TRBJ1-2,CASSQGAGDTF
TRBV5-1,TRBJ2-4,CASSLIPAKNIQYF
TRBV7-2,TRBJ1-6,CASSLDGRGGRTSLHF
TRBV4-1,TRBJ1-5,CASSQVSGASNQPQHF